The clone carrying this T cell receptor (beta chain) was picked up a small number of times. This record comes from a study of blood T cells in healthy people across ages. Every donor gave approximately 10 milliliters of peripheral blood. PCR was performed a second time for about 7 to 11 cycles using a sample-barcoded 5' primer and a J-beta primer mix. One entry per CDR3 protein, called by TCRdb with MiXCR from the 5' RACE reads. The sample carries roughly 1.6 million distinct CDR3 sequences, about 35% recorded once. V lost 0 bases, J lost 0 bases, and 4 bases stayed unmatched. This CDR3 is 17 amino acids long. Germline CDR1 LNHDA, CDR2 SQIVND (reference sequence).

Sequences were obtained from blood. The chain combines TRBV19 with TRBJ2-3; TRBD1 agrees at 9 bases. The receptor was isolated from a woman aged 25 to 39 in good health. CDR3 in DNA: TGTGCCAGTAGTATAGACCCGACAGGGGGAAGCACAGATACGCAGTATTTT. Its protein is CASSIDPTGGSTDTQYF.